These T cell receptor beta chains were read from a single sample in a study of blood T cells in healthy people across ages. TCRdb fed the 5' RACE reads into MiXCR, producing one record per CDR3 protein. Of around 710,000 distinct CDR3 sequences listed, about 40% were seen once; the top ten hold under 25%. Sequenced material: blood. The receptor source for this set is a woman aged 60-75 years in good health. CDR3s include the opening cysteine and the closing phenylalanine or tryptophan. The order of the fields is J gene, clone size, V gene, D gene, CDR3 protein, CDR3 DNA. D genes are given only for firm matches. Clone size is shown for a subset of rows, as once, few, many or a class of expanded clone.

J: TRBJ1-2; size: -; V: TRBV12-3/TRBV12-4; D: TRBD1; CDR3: CASTLGTADNYGYTF; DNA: TGTGCCAGCACCCTCGGGACAGCCGATAACTATGGCTACACCTTC
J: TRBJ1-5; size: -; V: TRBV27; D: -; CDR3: CASSRTWGNGGNQPQHF; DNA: TGTGCCAGCAGTAGGACATGGGGAAACGGCGGCAATCAGCCCCAGCATTTT
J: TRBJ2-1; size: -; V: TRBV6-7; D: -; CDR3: CASRGLGDEQFF; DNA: TGTGCCAGCAGGGGCCTAGGGGATGAGCAGTTCTTC
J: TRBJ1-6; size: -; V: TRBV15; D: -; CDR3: CATSRERATQGSPLHF; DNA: TGTGCCACCAGCAGAGAGCGGGCCACCCAGGGATCACCCCTCCACTTT
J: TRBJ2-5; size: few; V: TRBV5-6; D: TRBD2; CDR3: CASSLTSGSGETQYF; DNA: TGTGCCAGCAGCTTGACTAGCGGGTCTGGTGAGACCCAGTACTTC
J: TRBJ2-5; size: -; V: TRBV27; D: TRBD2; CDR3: CASSSLAGQETQYF; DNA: TGTGCCAGCAGTTCCCTAGCGGGGCAAGAGACCCAGTACTTC
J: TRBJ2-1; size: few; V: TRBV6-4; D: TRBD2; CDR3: CASRSRAGGGANEQFF; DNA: TGTGCCAGCAGATCGCGGGCTGGCGGGGGGGCAAATGAGCAGTTCTTC
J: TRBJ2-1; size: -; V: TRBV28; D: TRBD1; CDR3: CASSLYRSGQGGNEQFF; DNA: TGTGCCAGCAGTTTATATCGTTCTGGACAGGGGGGCAATGAGCAGTTCTTC
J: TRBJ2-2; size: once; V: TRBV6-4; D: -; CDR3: CASSERGGSTGELFF; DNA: TGTGCCAGCAGTGAAAGAGGGGGTTCAACCGGGGAGCTGTTTTTT
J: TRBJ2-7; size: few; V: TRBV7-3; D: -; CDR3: CASSPHPLAEQYF; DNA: TGTGCCAGCAGCCCTCACCCCCTGGCCGAGCAGTACTTC
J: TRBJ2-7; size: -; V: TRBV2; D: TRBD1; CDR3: CASRGQDFSYEQYF; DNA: TGTGCCAGCAGAGGACAGGATTTCTCCTACGAGCAGTACTTC
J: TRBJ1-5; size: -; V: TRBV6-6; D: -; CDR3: CASSYLGWSNQPQHF; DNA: TGTGCCAGCAGTTACTTAGGGTGGAGCAATCAGCCCCAGCATTTT
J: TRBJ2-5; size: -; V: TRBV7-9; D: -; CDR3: CASSLGTGKLTQYF; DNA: TGTGCCAGCAGCTTGGGGACGGGGAAATTGACCCAGTACTTC
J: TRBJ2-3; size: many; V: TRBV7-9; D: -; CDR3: CASSLAGARSTDTQYF; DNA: TGTGCCAGCAGCTTGGCGGGCGCCAGAAGCACAGATACGCAGTATTTT
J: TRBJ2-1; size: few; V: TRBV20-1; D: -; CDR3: CSARGVAVGRQFF; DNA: TGCAGTGCTAGAGGGGTAGCAGTGGGTCGGCAGTTCTTC
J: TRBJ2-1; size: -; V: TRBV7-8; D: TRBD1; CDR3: CASSFRTGGETQFF; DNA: TGTGCCAGCAGCTTCCGGACAGGGGGCGAGACCCAGTTCTTC
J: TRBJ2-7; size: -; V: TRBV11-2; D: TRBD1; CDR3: CASSLDGQGAYERYF; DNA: TGTGCCAGCAGCCTAGACGGACAGGGGGCCTACGAGCGGTACTTC
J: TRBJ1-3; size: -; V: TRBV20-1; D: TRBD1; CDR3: CSARAGGPGNTIYF; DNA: TGCAGTGCTAGAGCAGGGGGCCCTGGAAACACCATATATTTT
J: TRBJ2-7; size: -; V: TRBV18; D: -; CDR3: CANSPPSRDHYEQYF; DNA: TGTGCCAACTCACCACCGTCCCGGGACCACTACGAGCAGTACTTC
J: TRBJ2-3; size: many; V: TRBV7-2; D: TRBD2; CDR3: CASSLTGTSPMVDTQYF; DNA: TGTGCCAGCAGCTTAACCGGGACTAGCCCAATGGTAGATACGCAGTATTTT
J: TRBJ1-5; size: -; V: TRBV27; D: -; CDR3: CASSSARRNQPQHF; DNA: TGTGCCAGCAGTTCAGCGCGGCGCAATCAGCCCCAGCATTTT
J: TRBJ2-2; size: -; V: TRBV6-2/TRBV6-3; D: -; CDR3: CATNTDRTANTGELFF; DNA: TGTGCCACCAACACTGATCGGACGGCAAACACCGGGGAGCTGTTTTTT
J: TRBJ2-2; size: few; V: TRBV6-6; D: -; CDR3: CASSYLSGDRTGELFF; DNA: TGTGCCAGCAGTTACCTCTCAGGGGATCGGACCGGGGAGCTGTTTTTT
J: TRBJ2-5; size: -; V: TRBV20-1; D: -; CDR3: CSASPAGASGETQYF; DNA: TGCAGTGCTTCCCCCGCAGGGGCCTCGGGAGAGACCCAGTACTTC
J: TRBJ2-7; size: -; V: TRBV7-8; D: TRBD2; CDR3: CASSFKSGDQYEQYF; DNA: TGTGCCAGCAGCTTCAAGAGCGGGGATCAATACGAGCAGTACTTC
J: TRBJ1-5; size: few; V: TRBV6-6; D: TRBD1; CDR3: CASSYGGGGNQPQHF; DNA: TGTGCCAGCAGTTACGGAGGGGGCGGGAATCAGCCCCAGCATTTT
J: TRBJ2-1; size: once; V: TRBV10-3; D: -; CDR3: CAISDGLDKDEQFF; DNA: TGTGCCATCAGTGACGGTTTAGATAAGGATGAGCAGTTCTTC
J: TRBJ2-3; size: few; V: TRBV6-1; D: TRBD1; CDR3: CASSLDRFGTQYF; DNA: TGTGCCAGCAGTTTGGACAGGTTTGGCACGCAGTATTTT
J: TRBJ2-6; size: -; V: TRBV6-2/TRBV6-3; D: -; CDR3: CASRDPRASGANVLTF; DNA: TGTGCCAGCAGAGACCCCAGGGCCTCTGGGGCCAACGTCCTGACTTTC
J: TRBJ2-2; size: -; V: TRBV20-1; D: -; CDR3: CSARDPVGTGELFF; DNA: TGCAGTGCTAGGGATCCGGTCGGCACCGGGGAGCTGTTTTTT
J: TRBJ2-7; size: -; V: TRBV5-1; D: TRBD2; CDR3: CASSLRLAGVRERYF; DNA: TGCGCCAGCAGCTTGCGGCTAGCGGGAGTGAGGGAGCGGTACTTC
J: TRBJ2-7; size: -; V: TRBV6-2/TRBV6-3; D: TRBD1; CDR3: CASSDHGTATYEQYF; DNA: TGTGCCAGCAGCGACCACGGGACAGCCACCTACGAGCAGTACTTC
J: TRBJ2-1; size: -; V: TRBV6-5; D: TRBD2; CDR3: CASSYRTSGEGSYNEQFF; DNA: TGTGCCAGCAGTTACAGGACTAGCGGGGAGGGCTCCTACAATGAGCAGTTCTTC
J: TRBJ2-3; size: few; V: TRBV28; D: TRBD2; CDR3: CASSLKKLAGGTQYF; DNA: TGTGCCAGCAGTTTAAAGAAACTAGCGGGAGGTACGCAGTATTTT
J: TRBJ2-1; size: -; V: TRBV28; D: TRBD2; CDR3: CASSLIQGGSPNEQFF; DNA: TGTGCCAGCAGTTTAATCCAGGGCGGGAGCCCCAATGAGCAGTTCTTC
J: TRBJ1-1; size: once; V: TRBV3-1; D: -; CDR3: CASEEGGGTEAFF; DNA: TGTGCCAGCGAGGAAGGGGGGGGCACTGAAGCTTTCTTT
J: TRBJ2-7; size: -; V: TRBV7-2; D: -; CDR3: CASSCGTRRTYEQYF; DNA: TGTGCCAGCAGCTGCGGTACTAGGCGAACCTACGAGCAGTACTTC
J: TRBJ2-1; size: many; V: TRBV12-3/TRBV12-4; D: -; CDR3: CASNTGVEQFF; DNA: TGTGCCAGCAACACGGGGGTTGAGCAGTTCTTC
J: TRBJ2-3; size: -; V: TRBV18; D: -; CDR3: CACSPTSIAVTQYF; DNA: TGTGCCTGCTCACCGACGTCAATCGCAGTTACGCAGTATTTT
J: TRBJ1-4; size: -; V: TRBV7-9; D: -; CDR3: CATNQDTTNEKLFF; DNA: TGTGCCACCAACCAGGACACAACTAATGAAAAACTGTTTTTT
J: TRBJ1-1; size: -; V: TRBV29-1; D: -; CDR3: CSVGGRVEAFF; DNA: TGCAGCGTTGGGGGCAGGGTCGAAGCTTTCTTT
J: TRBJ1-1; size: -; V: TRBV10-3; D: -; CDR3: CAISEGGTGAFF; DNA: TGTGCCATCAGTGAGGGGGGGACTGGAGCTTTCTTT